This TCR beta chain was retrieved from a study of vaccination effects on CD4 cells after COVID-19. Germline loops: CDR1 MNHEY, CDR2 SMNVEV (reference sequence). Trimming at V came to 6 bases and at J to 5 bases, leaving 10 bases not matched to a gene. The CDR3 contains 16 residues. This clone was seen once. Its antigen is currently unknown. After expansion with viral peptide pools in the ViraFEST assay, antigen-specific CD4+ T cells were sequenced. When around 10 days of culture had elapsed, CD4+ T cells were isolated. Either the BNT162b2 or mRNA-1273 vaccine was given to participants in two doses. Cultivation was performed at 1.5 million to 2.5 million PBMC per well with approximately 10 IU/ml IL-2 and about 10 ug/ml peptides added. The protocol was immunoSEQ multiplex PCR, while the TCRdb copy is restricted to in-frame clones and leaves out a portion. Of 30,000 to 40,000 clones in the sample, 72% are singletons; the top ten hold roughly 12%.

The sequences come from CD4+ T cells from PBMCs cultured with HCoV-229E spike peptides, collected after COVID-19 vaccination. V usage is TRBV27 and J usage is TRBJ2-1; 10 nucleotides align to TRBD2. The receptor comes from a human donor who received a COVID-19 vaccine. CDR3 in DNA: TGTGCCAGCAGCCGCCTCCTAGCGGGAGCAAACAATGAGCAGTTCTTC. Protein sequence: CASSRLLAGANNEQFF.